A selection of T cell receptor beta chains follows, all from one sample in a study of cytomegalovirus exposure and HLA in healthy donors. Produced via immunoSEQ multiplex PCR; TCRdb's table is partial and in-frame only. Of roughly 300,000 clones detected, around nine tenths appear once; the ten largest clones hold over 0.85%. Sequencing input: PBMCs. The receptors come from a woman aged 18-35 years in good health and CMV-seronegative. CDR3s include the opening cysteine and the closing phenylalanine or tryptophan. Size values are once, few and many counts, or a class for expanded clones, and some rows have none.

clone_size	cdr3_length	j_call	v_call	cdr3_aa
once	12	TRBJ1-2	TRBV27	CASRKTGNGYTF
NA	15	TRBJ2-3	TRBV28	CASSYRLAVTDTQYF
NA	15	TRBJ2-7	TRBV6-5	CASRSLAGAAYEQYF
NA	14	TRBJ2-2	TRBV27	CASWDRGNTGELFF
NA	14	TRBJ1-1	TRBV11-2	CASSLDARNTEAFF
NA	17	TRBJ2-1	TRBV5-6	CASSLVPGRVIYNEQFF
NA	15	TRBJ1-2	TRBV28	CASSFPGTAAYGYTF
NA	14	TRBJ2-7	TRBV6-1	CASSEWAATYEQYF
NA	15	TRBJ1-5	TRBV28	CASSLWYRENQPQHF
NA	16	TRBJ2-3	TRBV29-1	CSVNKKRQYSTDTQYF
NA	16	TRBJ2-2	TRBV27	CASTLISNAYTGELFF
NA	13	TRBJ2-2	TRBV29-1	CSVHGVYTGELFF
NA	11	TRBJ2-1	TRBV30	CAWRIVNEQFF
NA	15	TRBJ1-5	TRBV7-2	CASSTRGGGDQPQHF
NA	15	TRBJ2-7	TRBV14	CASSQRLAGMGEQYF
NA	16	TRBJ2-2	TRBV19	CASSGGYREWTGELFF
once	14	TRBJ2-3	TRBV6-5	CASRDSGSTDTQYF
NA	15	TRBJ1-1	TRBV15	CATSPDRGVGTEAFF
NA	16	TRBJ2-3	TRBV18	CASSALAGGPEDTQYF
NA	15	TRBJ2-1	TRBV11-2	CASSLGGGAYNEQFF
NA	14	TRBJ2-7	TRBV6-1	CATTRAGGFNEQYF
NA	15	TRBJ1-4	TRBV27	CASRRDRGLNEKLFF
NA	13	TRBJ2-7	TRBV27	CASSPGTVYEQYF
NA	19	TRBJ2-4	TRBV27	CASSPRPSGSPLAKNIQYF
NA	15	TRBJ2-3	TRBV10-1	CASSVGGSVTDTQYF
many	12	TRBJ1-1	TRBV7-2	CASSLQSVEAFF
NA	17	TRBJ2-7	TRBV7-6	CASSLGGTSGSVYEQYF
NA	19	TRBJ2-7	TRBV23-1	CASSQRPGQVSPPPGEQYF
NA	14	TRBJ2-7	TRBV28	CASSQSDSFYEQYF
NA	16	TRBJ2-7	TRBV28	CASSYGAGGTTYEQYF
NA	15	TRBJ2-2	TRBV28	CASKLGDRATGELFF
NA	15	TRBJ2-1	TRBV28	CASSPFPTQGNEQFF
few	15	TRBJ2-7	TRBV9	CASSVGGLAGDEQYF
NA	14	TRBJ2-1	TRBV13	CASSPTSSIDEQFF
NA	17	TRBJ2-2	TRBV5-6	CASSQGLAGARTGELFF
NA	15	TRBJ2-1	TRBV30	CAWTDSSGTYNEQFF
NA	18	TRBJ2-3	TRBV4-1	CASSQGFSGGISTDTQYF
NA	16	TRBJ2-1	TRBV7-9	CASSPIGAKGAREQFF
few	11	TRBJ1-1	TRBV23-1	CASRDGREAFF
NA	12	TRBJ2-1	TRBV14	CASSQLPDSRFF
few	15	TRBJ1-5	TRBV4-1	CASSQDGTGYQPQHF
NA	15	TRBJ2-5	TRBV6-1	CASSPLDRIQETQYF
NA	14	TRBJ1-4	TRBV6-5	CASSWTGPNEKLFF
NA	13	TRBJ1-6	TRBV18	CASSPQGDSPLHF
few	11	TRBJ1-1	TRBV19	CASKWATEAFF
few	15	TRBJ1-5	TRBV6-5	CASRWTDVGWQPQHF